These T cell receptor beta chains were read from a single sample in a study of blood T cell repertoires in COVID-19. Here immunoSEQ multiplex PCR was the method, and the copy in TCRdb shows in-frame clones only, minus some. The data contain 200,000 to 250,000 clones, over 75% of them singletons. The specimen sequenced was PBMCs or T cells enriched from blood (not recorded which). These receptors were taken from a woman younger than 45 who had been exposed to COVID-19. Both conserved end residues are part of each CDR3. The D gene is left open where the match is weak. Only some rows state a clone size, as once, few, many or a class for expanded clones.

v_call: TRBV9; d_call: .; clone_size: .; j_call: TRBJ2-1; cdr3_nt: TGTGCCAGCGGCACGGGGTCGGACTACCCTCAGTTCTTC; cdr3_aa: CASGTGSDYPQFF
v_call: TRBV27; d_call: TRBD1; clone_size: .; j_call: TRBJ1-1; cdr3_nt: TGTGCCAGCAGCCCACCCCGACAGGGAACTGAAGCTTTCTTT; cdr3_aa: CASSPPRQGTEAFF
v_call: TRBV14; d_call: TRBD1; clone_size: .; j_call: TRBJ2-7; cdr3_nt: TGTGCCAGCAGCCGAACGGCAGGGGGCGAGCAGTACTTC; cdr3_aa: CASSRTAGGEQYF
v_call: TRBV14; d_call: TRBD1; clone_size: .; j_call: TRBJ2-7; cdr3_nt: TGTGCCAGCAGCCAAACAGGGGGTCTATCCTACGAGCAGTACTTC; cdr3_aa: CASSQTGGLSYEQYF
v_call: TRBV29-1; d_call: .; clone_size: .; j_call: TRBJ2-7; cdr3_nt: TGCAGCGTTGAACTTTCCTCCGAGAGCTCCTACGAGCAGTACTTC; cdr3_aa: CSVELSSESSYEQYF
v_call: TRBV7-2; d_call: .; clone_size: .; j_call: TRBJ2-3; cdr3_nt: TGTGCCAGCAGCTTACAGCGGGATACGCAGTATTTT; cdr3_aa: CASSLQRDTQYF
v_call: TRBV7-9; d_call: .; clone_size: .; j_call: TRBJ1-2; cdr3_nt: TGTGCCAGCAGCTTAGGGCCAGGGGCCGATGTCTATGGCTACACCTTC; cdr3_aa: CASSLGPGADVYGYTF
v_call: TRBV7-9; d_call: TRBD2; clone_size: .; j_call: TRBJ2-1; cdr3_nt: TGTGCCAGCAGCTCTCAGAGCGGGAGGGCCAATGAGCAGTTCTTC; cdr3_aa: CASSSQSGRANEQFF
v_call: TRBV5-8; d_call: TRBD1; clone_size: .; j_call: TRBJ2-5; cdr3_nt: TGTGCCAGCAGCTTGATGGGGACAGCCGTTTCCCTGTACCAAGAGACCCAGTACTTC; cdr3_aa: CASSLMGTAVSLYQETQYF
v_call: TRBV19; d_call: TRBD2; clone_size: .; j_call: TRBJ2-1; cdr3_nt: TGTGCCAGTAGCCCTTTACCGGGACTAGCTTTCTTCTTC; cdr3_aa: CASSPLPGLAFFF
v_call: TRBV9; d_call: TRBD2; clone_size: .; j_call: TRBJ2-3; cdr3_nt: TGTGCCAGCAGCCAAGACAGCGGGAGGAGGACAGATACGCAGTATTTT; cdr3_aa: CASSQDSGRRTDTQYF
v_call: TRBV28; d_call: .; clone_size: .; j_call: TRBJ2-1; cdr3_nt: TGTGCCAGCAGTTTATTTGGTAGCGGCCACAATGAGCAGTTCTTC; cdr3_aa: CASSLFGSGHNEQFF
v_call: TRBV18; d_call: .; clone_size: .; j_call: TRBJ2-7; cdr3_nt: TGTGCCAGCACCACTGGTGACGAGCAGTACTTC; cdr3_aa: CASTTGDEQYF
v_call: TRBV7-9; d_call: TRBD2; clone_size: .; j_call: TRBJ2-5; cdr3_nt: TGTGCCAGCAGCTTAGATAGCGGGAAGGAGACCCAGTACTTC; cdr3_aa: CASSLDSGKETQYF
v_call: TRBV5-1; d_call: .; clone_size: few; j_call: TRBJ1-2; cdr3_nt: TGCGCCAGCAGCTTGGTCGCGGCGAACTATGGCTACACCTTC; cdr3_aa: CASSLVAANYGYTF
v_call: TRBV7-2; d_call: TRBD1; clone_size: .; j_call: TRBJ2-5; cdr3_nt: TGTGCCAGCAGCTTAGCGCCGCCGGGACAGGGGGGTGAGACCCAGTACTTC; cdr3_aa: CASSLAPPGQGGETQYF
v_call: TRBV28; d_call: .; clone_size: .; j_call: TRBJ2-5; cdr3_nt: TGTGCCAGCAGTTTATCAGGCCTGCAAGAGACCCAGTACTTC; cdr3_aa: CASSLSGLQETQYF
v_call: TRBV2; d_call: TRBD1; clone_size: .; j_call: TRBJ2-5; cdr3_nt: TGTGCCAGCAGGGCGGGACAGGGGGAAGAGACCCAGTACTTC; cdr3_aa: CASRAGQGEETQYF
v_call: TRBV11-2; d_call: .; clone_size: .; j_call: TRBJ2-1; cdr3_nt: TGTGCCAGCAGCTTAGCGGGCTCCTACAATGAGCAGTTCTTC; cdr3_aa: CASSLAGSYNEQFF
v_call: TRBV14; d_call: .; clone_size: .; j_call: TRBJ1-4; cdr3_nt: TGTGCCAGCAGCCAAGATACTGGAGATAATGAAAAACTGTTTTTT; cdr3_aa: CASSQDTGDNEKLFF
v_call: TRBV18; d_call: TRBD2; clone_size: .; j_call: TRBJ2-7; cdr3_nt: TGTGCCAGCTCAAAACATAGCGGGGCCTCCTACGAGCAGTACTTC; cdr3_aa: CASSKHSGASYEQYF
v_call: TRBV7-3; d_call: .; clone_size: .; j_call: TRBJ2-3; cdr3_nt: TGTGCCAGCCAACAGGTTATCTCCTCAAATACGCAGTATTTT; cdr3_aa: CASQQVISSNTQYF
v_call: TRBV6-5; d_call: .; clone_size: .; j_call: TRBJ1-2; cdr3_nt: TGTGCCAGCAGCCGACAGGCTAATGGCTACACCTTC; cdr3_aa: CASSRQANGYTF
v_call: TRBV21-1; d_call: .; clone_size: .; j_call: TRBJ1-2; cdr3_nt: TGTGCCAGCAGCAGAGGACAGGTCACGGTCCTTTTCTATGGCTACACCTTC; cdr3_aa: CASSRGQVTVLFYGYTF
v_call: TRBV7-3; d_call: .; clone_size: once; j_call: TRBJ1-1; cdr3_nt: TGTGCCAGCAGCTACCGAGTGAACACTGAAGCTTTCTTT; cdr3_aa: CASSYRVNTEAFF
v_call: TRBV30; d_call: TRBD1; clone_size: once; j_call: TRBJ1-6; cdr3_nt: TGTGCCTGGAGGGCTATAGAGAGGGACAGGAATAATTCACCCCTCCACTTT; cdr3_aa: CAWRAIERDRNNSPLHF
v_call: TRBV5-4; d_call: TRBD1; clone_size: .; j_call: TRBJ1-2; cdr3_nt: TGTGCCAGCAGATGGCCCTCGAGACAGGGTGCTTATGGCTACACCTTC; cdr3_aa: CASRWPSRQGAYGYTF
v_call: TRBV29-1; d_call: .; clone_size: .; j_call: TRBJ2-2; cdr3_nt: TGCAGCGTTGTAATAGCGGTCACCGGGGAGCTGTTTTTT; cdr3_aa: CSVVIAVTGELFF
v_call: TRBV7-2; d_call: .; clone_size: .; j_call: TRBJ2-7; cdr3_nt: TGTGCCAGCAGCTTAGGATGGACGGGATGGGAGCAGTACTTC; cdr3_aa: CASSLGWTGWEQYF
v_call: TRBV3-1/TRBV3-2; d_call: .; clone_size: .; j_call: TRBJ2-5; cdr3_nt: TGTGCCAGCAGCCAATCTGGTCTAGACCAAGAGACCCAGTACTTC; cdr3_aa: CASSQSGLDQETQYF
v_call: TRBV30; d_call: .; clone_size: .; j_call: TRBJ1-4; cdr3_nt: TGTGCCTGGACCGCAGGAGGGGACGGCGGAAAACTGTTTTTT; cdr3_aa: CAWTAGGDGGKLFF
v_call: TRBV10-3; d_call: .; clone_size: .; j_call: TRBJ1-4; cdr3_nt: TGTGCCATCAGTGTAAACGCGTTAGGGGAGGCTAATGAAAAACTGTTTTTT; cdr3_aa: CAISVNALGEANEKLFF
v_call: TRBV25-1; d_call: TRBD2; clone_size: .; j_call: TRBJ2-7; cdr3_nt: TGTGCCAGCAGTGAACCTGACGGGAGGGGTTACGAGCAGTACTTC; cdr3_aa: CASSEPDGRGYEQYF
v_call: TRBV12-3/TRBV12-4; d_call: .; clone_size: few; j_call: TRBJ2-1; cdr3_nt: TGTGCCAGCAGTTTTTCCCAGGGGGAGCAGTTCTTC; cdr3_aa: CASSFSQGEQFF
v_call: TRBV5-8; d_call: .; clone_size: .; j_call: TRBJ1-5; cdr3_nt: TGTGCCAGCAGCCGGGGGACCATGTTAGATAATCAGCCCCAGCATTTT; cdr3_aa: CASSRGTMLDNQPQHF
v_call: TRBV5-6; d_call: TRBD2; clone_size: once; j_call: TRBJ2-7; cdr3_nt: TGTGCCAGCAGTTCGGGACTAGCGGGAGTATGGGAGCAGTACTTC; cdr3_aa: CASSSGLAGVWEQYF
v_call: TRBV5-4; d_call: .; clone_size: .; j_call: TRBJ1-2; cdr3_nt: TGTGCCAGCAGCTTGGTGGGGGAGGCCTATGGCTACACCTTC; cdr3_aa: CASSLVGEAYGYTF
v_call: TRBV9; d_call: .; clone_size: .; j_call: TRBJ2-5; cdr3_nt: TGTGCCAGCAGCGGTGTCAACGCCGGGGAGACCCAGTACTTC; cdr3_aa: CASSGVNAGETQYF
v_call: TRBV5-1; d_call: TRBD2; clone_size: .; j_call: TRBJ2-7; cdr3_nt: TGCGCCAGCAGCTTGACTAGCGGCTACGAGCAGTACTTC; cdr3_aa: CASSLTSGYEQYF
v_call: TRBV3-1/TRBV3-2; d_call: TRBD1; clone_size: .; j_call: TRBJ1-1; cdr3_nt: TGTGCCAGCAGCCAAACGACAGGGACGTCCACTGAAGCTTTCTTT; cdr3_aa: CASSQTTGTSTEAFF